The sequence of this T cell receptor (beta chain) was determined in a study of long-term antiretroviral therapy in people with HIV. Survey level was the resolution at which the v3.0 immunoSEQ assay ran. The data were produced by immunoSEQ multiplex PCR, yet TCRdb's version contains in-frame clones alone and is incomplete. The sample records around 30,000 clones, roughly 88% being singletons. Germline CDR1 reads MDHEN; CDR2 reads SYDVKM. V lost 7 bases and J lost 1, with 20 bases in between. The CDR3 has 17 amino acids. The sample here was unsorted PBMCs, taken 0.5 years after starting antiretroviral therapy. The sequence was collected from a woman aged 18-29 years with HIV. The V gene is TRBV28, the J gene TRBJ2-4; D is possibly TRBD1 (5 bases). The CDR3 nucleotides read TGTGCCAGCACCAAGCCTCAGGGCCTCGGGGCCAAAAACATTCAGTACTTC. Protein: CASTKPQGLGAKNIQYF.